The 27 T cell receptor beta chains given below trace back to one sample, sequenced in a study of blood T cell repertoires in COVID-19. Here immunoSEQ multiplex PCR was the method, and the copy in TCRdb shows in-frame clones only, minus some. The table has 250,000 or so clones, 84% seen once; the top ten hold 1.5%. Input material: peripheral blood. The origin of the receptors is a woman aged 40 to 50 who had recovered from COVID-19.

V and J are TRBV4-2 and TRBJ2-3, with a possible D match to TRBD1 (5 bases). Per the germline V gene, CDR1 is LGHNA and CDR2 is YNFKEQ. The CDR3 length is 17 residues. The V end was cut by 1 base, the J end by 0 bases, with 14 bases between. CDR3 coding DNA: TGTGCCAGCAGCCAAGGGTTGGCTAGGACAAGCACAGATACGCAGTATTTT. Translated: CASSQGLARTSTDTQYF.

The chain carries TRBV27 and TRBJ2-1, with a weak D call TRBD1 (5 bases). Germline values: CDR1 MNHEY, CDR2 SMNVEV (reference sequence). Trimming took off 5 bases at V and 4 bases at J, with 18 bases between the two ends. There are 16 residues in the CDR3. The CDR3 spells CASSQGAWRQYNEQFF. In DNA form, the CDR3 reads TGTGCCAGCAGTCAAGGGGCCTGGAGACAATACAATGAGCAGTTCTTC.

The chain is built from TRBV4-1 and TRBJ2-7; TRBD2 matches at 10 bases. V dropped 1 base and J dropped 5; count of bases not matched to a gene: 5. CDR1 MGHRA and CDR2 YSYEKL come from the germline V gene. The CDR3 runs to 15 residues. In nucleotides, the CDR3 is TGCGCCAGCAGCCAAGTCGGGACTAGCGAGCACGAGCAGTACTTC. Protein: CASSQVGTSEHEQYF.

This clone was observed many times. The chain has TRBV4-1 and TRBJ2-5; 12 positions agree with TRBD1. Germline CDR1 and CDR2: MGHRA and YSYEKL. V dropped 3 bases and J dropped 4; count of bases not matched to a gene: 6. The CDR3 is 16 amino acids. CDR3 region: CASSHPGTGGLETQYF. The CDR3 DNA reads TGCGCCAGCAGCCACCCCGGGACAGGGGGCTTAGAGACCCAGTACTTC.

V gene TRBV28 combines with J gene TRBJ2-3; 7 bases match TRBD2. This CDR3 comprises 14 residues. Trimming at V came to 6 bases and at J to 2 bases, leaving 5 bases not matched to a gene. Germline V gene sequence: CDR1 MDHEN, CDR2 SYDVKM. CDR3 region: CASRGGRNTDTQYF. CDR3 sequence (DNA): TGTGCCAGCAGGGGGGGGAGAAACACAGATACGCAGTATTTT.

This clone was detected once. V gene TRBV11-2 combines with J gene TRBJ2-7; TRBD2 might be the D (5 bases). Trimming cost V 3 bases and J 3 bases, with 12 bases left between them. Germline V gene sequence: CDR1 SGHAT, CDR2 FQNNGV. The CDR3 is 14 amino acids. CDR3 in amino acids: CASSLGGGLYEQYF. The CDR3 DNA reads as TGTGCCAGCAGCTTGGGTGGAGGCCTCTACGAGCAGTACTTC.

The CDR3 bases are TGTGCCAGCAGTGAAGAGGTGAAGGGGGTCGAGCAGTACTTC. Amino acid sequence: CASSEEVKGVEQYF. The genes are TRBV25-1 and TRBJ2-7; a possible D gene is TRBD1 (6 bases). Germline V CDR1 and CDR2: MGHDK, SYGVNS. V lost 2 bases, J lost 6 bases, and 14 bases lay in between. CDR3 length equals 14 residues.

This clone has a single count. This sequence joins TRBV6-4 and TRBJ2-6; weak D call: TRBD1 (5 bases). V lost 5 bases and J 0 bases, leaving 8 bases between the germline ends. The germline V gene encodes CDR1 MRHNA and CDR2 SNTAGT. This CDR3 has 15 residues. The CDR3 bases are TGTGCCAGCAGTCAAGACAGCTCTGGGGCCAACGTCCTGACTTTC. It encodes CASSQDSSGANVLTF.

In this sample, this clone turned up a few times. CDR3 sequence reads: CATSRGEGEGNTEAFF. For the CDR3, the DNA is TGTGCCACCAGCAGAGGCGAGGGAGAAGGGAACACTGAAGCTTTCTTT. The chain recombines TRBV15 with TRBJ1-1; D not resolved. CDR3 size: 16 residues. CDR1 is LNHNV and CDR2 is YYDKDF in the germline V gene (reference sequence). Trimming cost V 1 base and J 1 base, with 13 bases left between them.

CDR3: CASSPGPGQGNQPQHF. For the CDR3, the DNA is TGCGCCAGCAGCCCGGGGCCGGGACAGGGCAATCAGCCCCAGCATTTT. The rearrangement links TRBV4-1 to TRBJ1-5; 8 bases fit TRBD1. V trimming: 4 bases; J trimming: 2 bases; junction bases outside the gene matches: 7. This CDR3 has 16 amino acids. Germline assignment: CDR1 MGHRA and CDR2 YSYEKL.

The V and J genes are TRBV28 and TRBJ1-2; 9 positions match TRBD1. After removal of 7 bases from V and 7 bases from J, the junction contained 13 bases not matched to a gene. The length of the CDR3 is 15 residues. Germline CDR1 MDHEN, CDR2 SYDVKM. The CDR3 loop reads CASIKTGGQHPGYTF. The CDR3 DNA is TGTGCCAGCATTAAAACAGGGGGCCAGCATCCTGGCTACACCTTC.

V usage is TRBV5-5 and J usage is TRBJ2-5; a weak D match, TRBD2 (7 bases). Per the germline V gene, CDR1 is SGHKS and CDR2 is YYEKEE (reference sequence). Trimming stripped 0 bases from V and 2 bases from J, with 11 bases between. This CDR3 has 15 residues. The CDR3 reads CASSLVGGVQETQYF. CDR3 coding DNA: TGTGCCAGCAGCTTGGTAGGGGGGGTACAAGAGACCCAGTACTTC.

The V gene is TRBV10-1, the J gene TRBJ1-1, with 7 bases fitting TRBD1. J was trimmed by 1 base and V by 11 bases; bases with no gene match: 13. Per the germline V gene, CDR1 is WNHNN and CDR2 is SYGVQD (reference sequence). The CDR3 length is 15 residues. The CDR3 coding sequence is TGCGCCCGAACGTATCGACAGGGAGCGAACACTGAAGCTTTCTTT. Amino acid sequence: CARTYRQGANTEAFF.

The J gene is TRBJ2-5, the V gene TRBV2, with D hard to call. V shed 2 bases and J shed 7 bases, with 11 bases lying between them. CDR1 SNHLY and CDR2 FYNNEI come from the germline V gene. The CDR3 contains 13 residues. This CDR3 reads CASSEIAVGTQYF. The CDR3 DNA follows: TGTGCCAGCAGTGAAATAGCAGTCGGGACCCAGTACTTC.

The chain uses TRBV19 and TRBJ1-1; D is ambiguous. V was shortened by 6 bases and J by 7 bases, with 9 bases between the two germline ends. The length of the CDR3 is 11 residues. Per the germline V gene, CDR1 is LNHDA and CDR2 is SQIVND (reference sequence). CDR3 sequence: CASREVGEAFF. For the CDR3, the DNA is TGTGCCAGTAGGGAGGTCGGTGAAGCTTTCTTT.

The chain uses TRBV2 and TRBJ1-2, with TRBD1 matching over 7 bases. From germline, CDR1 is SNHLY and CDR2 FYNNEI. The CDR3 has 14 residues. V trimming: 5 bases; J trimming: 3 bases; junction bases outside the gene matches: 6. The CDR3 here is CASSLGGLDYGYTF. The CDR3 DNA reads TGTGCCAGCAGTTTAGGGGGCCTTGACTATGGCTACACCTTC.

The chain employs TRBV19 and TRBJ1-5; D is unresolved. The CDR3 sequence is 13 residues long. Germline CDR1 reads LNHDA; CDR2 reads SQIVND (reference sequence). The V gene lost 6 bases and the J gene lost 0 bases, with 6 bases spanning the gap. The CDR3 bases are TGTGCCAGTAGCCACATTAGCAATCAGCCCCAGCATTTT. Encoded protein: CASSHISNQPQHF.

This chain joins TRBV30 and TRBJ2-1; 10 nucleotides match TRBD2. V dropped 3 bases and J dropped 4; count of bases not matched to a gene: 9. Germline loops: CDR1 GTSNPN, CDR2 SVGIG (reference sequence). The CDR3 extends over 16 amino acids. CDR3 sequence (DNA): TGTGCCTGGAGCGACGCCGGGACTAGCGTATACAATGAGCAGTTCTTC. Translating it yields CAWSDAGTSVYNEQFF. Using reference TRBV30 and TRBJ2-1 for the parts outside the CDR3, the full variable domain is SQTIHQWPATLVQPVGSPLSLECTVEGTSNPNLYWYRQAAGRGLQLLFYSVGIGQISSEVPQNLSASRPQDRQFILSSKKLLLSDSGFYLCAWSDAGTSVYNEQFFGPGTRLTVL.

The chain combines TRBV18 with TRBJ1-4, with D hard to call. Per the germline V gene, CDR1 is KGHSH and CDR2 is LQKENI. The CDR3 length is 15 residues. V was clipped by 5 bases and J by 3 bases, with 13 bases between them. CDR3 protein: CASSDRSVANEKLFF. The CDR3 coding sequence is TGTGCCAGCTCAGATCGGAGCGTCGCTAATGAAAAACTGTTTTTT.

The V and J genes are TRBV2 and TRBJ2-7; D may be TRBD1 (6 bases). The CDR3 runs 16 residues. Trimming stripped 2 bases from V and 4 bases from J, with 18 bases between. Germline CDR1 is SNHLY and CDR2 is FYNNEI. CDR3 amino acids: CASSELGTGSRYEQYF. DNA of the CDR3: TGTGCCAGCAGTGAATTGGGAACAGGGTCAAGGTACGAGCAGTACTTC.

The chain couples TRBV24-1 to TRBJ2-5; D possibly corresponds to TRBD1 (6 bases). Trimming removed 10 bases from V and 1 base from J, with 15 bases in between. Per germline, CDR1 KGHDR and CDR2 SFDVKD. The CDR3 totals 14 residues. For the CDR3, the DNA is TGTGCCACTCGTGGGGGCGGAGCCCAAGAGACCCAGTACTTC. Its protein is CATRGGGAQETQYF.

The rearrangement joins TRBV28 to TRBJ2-1; 8 bases are a match to TRBD2. Looked up from germline, CDR1 is MDHEN and CDR2 is SYDVKM. This CDR3 has 16 residues. V shed 6 bases and J 2 bases; nucleotides not matched to a gene: 9. The CDR3 here is CASRGGGLEAYNEQFF. As DNA, the CDR3 is TGTGCCAGCAGGGGAGGGGGACTAGAAGCCTACAATGAGCAGTTCTTC.

The chain recombines TRBV6-6 with TRBJ1-6, with 7 bases matching TRBD1. CDR3 length: 16 residues. Germline CDR1 and CDR2: MNHNY and SVGAGI (reference sequence). J gave up 7 bases and V 4 bases, and 10 bases lay outside the gene matches. The CDR3 region is CASSWGGQDTNSPLHF. In DNA form, the CDR3 reads TGTGCCAGCAGTTGGGGAGGACAGGACACAAATTCACCCCTCCACTTT.

V and J are TRBV19 and TRBJ1-1, with 7 bases fitting TRBD1. With V trimmed by 6 bases and J by 1 base, 8 bases remained unmatched. Germline V gene data show CDR1 as LNHDA and CDR2 as SQIVND (reference sequence). The CDR3 contains 15 residues. CDR3 protein: CASSRGGQTNTEAFF. In DNA, the CDR3 is TGTGCCAGTAGCCGAGGGGGACAGACGAACACTGAAGCTTTCTTT.

The genes are TRBV5-1 and TRBJ1-2; D might be TRBD1 (5 bases). The CDR3 is made up of 13 amino acids. Trimming cost V 4 bases and J 5 bases, with 12 bases left between them. Germline V gene data show CDR1 as SGHRS and CDR2 as YFSETQ. This chain's CDR3 is CASSLGHSYGYTF. The CDR3 DNA follows: TGCGCCAGCAGCCTCGGACACAGTTATGGCTACACCTTC.

This clone has a single count. The junction and the germline gene differ at one end; a read error may be behind it. The chain carries TRBV7-9 and TRBJ1-1; the D gene is possibly TRBD1 (5 bases). From germline, CDR1 is SEHNR and CDR2 FQNEAQ (reference sequence). This CDR3 comprises 10 residues. The chain's CDR3 is CASSLETAGF. CDR3 in DNA: TGTGCCAGCAGCTTAGAGACAGCAGGGTTC.

The gene calls are TRBV2 and TRBJ1-2; TRBD1 matches at 7 bases. Trimming took 5 bases from V and 8 from J; bases not matched to a gene: 11. CDR3 length equals 14 residues. Germline V gene sequence: CDR1 SNHLY, CDR2 FYNNEI. CDR3 amino acids: CASSTSTGMDGYTF. In DNA form, the CDR3 reads TGTGCCAGCAGTACCTCGACAGGGATGGACGGCTACACCTTC. Full variable domain (missing parts from reference TRBV2 and TRBJ1-2): EPEVTQTPSHQVTQMGQEVILRCVPISNHLYFYWYRQILGQKVEFLVSFYNNEISEKSEIFDDQFSVERPDGSNFTLKIRSTKLEDSAMYFCASSTSTGMDGYTFGSGTRLTVV.